The clone carrying this TCR beta chain was seen repeatedly, ten times or more. The antigen is undetermined. Each CDR3 protein gets one entry after TCRdb re-called the 5' RACE reads with MiXCR. Of more than 400,000 distinct CDR3 sequences listed, over 4% are singletons. This specimen comes from a study of CD8 T cells in ankylosing spondylitis. CDR3 size: 14 residues. V was clipped by 0 bases and J by 2 bases, with 9 bases between them. Germline V gene lookup returns CDR1 SGDLS and CDR2 YYNGEE. Whole-study results and caveats: One TCR beta motif, made up of seven to nine highly homologous variants, appeared characteristic of ankylosing spondylitis blood. A CD8+ phenotype characterized the disease-linked clones, which were relatively rare in peripheral blood. Prior literature has documented some motif variants in synovial fluid and blood from reactive arthritis. Matched ankylosing spondylitis synovial fluid reportedly showed significant enrichment of disease-linked clones.

The receptor comes from a male donor with ankylosing spondylitis. This rearrangement joins TRBV9 to TRBJ2-7; D uncertain. What was sequenced was blood, either unsorted or a sorted T cell fraction (not recorded which). CDR3 sequence reads: CASSVAPGTYEQYF. CDR3 bases: TGTGCCAGCAGCGTAGCCCCAGGTACCTACGAGCAGTACTTC.